This TCR beta chain was captured by sequencing in a study of shared clonotypes between healthy human individuals. Study outcomes and limitations: A generally larger estimated richness was seen in naive subsets than in memory subsets.

A remark on this clone: The antigen is undetermined.

Using immunoSEQ multiplex PCR, the repertoire was profiled, and TCRdb retains in-frame clones only, with some absent. The sample shows around 510,000 clones, around 95% of them seen only once. This clonotype originated in a young woman in good health. Sequencing used naive CD4+ T cells sorted from blood. Documented subset: CD45RA+ positively selected.

This chain's CDR3 is CASVFGVDTQYF. As DNA, the CDR3 is TGTGCCAGCGTTTTTGGAGTAGATACGCAGTATTTT. V gene TRBV2 combines with J gene TRBJ2-3, with D hard to call. V was trimmed by 8 bases and J by 5 bases, leaving 11 bases between them. This CDR3 is 12 amino acids long. Per the germline V gene, CDR1 is SNHLY and CDR2 is FYNNEI.